This T cell receptor (beta chain) was recovered during a study of blood T cells in healthy people across ages. Primed by a sample-barcoded 5' primer and a J-beta primer mix, a second PCR proceeded for roughly 7 to 12 cycles. One entry per CDR3 protein, called by TCRdb with MiXCR from the 5' RACE reads. The table shows 1,800,000 or so distinct CDR3 sequences, with about 39% occurring only once. A remark on this clonotype: This may stem from a read error, because a much larger clone lies one nucleotide away.

This clonotype was obtained from a human donor in good health. What was sequenced was blood.

The CDR3 sequence: CASSPRSGGEQFF. CDR3 bases: TGTGCCAGCAGCCCACGGTCCGGTGGTGAGCAGTTCTTC. The rearrangement uses TRBV12-3 or TRBV12-4 and TRBJ2-1; D remains unclear. V was cut by 6 bases and J by 9 bases, with 15 bases left in between. CDR3 length: 13 amino acids.